One sample yielded the 3 T cell receptor beta chains listed below, sequenced in a study of shared T cell receptors in the human thymus. Generated by immunoSEQ multiplex PCR, the TCRdb table keeps only in-frame clones and is missing some. The sample has roughly 660,000 clones, roughly 90% seen once. These same data were also listed under a study on human thymus T cells.

Material: thymocytes. The receptors here all came from a boy younger than two with a congenital heart defect.

This clone was counted once. CDR3 DNA sequence: TGTGCCAGCAGCCCCCCACGGAGGGAGCGGGTCGGCTACGAGCAGTACTTC. As protein: CASSPPRRERVGYEQYF. The chain combines TRBV6-7 with TRBJ2-7; D may be TRBD2 (6 bases). TRBV6-7 is placed among ORFs of uncertain function. CDR3 length equals 17 residues. The V and J ends lost 6 bases and 3 bases respectively, with 24 bases between them.

The rearrangement joins TRBV7-8 to TRBJ1-5; a possible D gene is TRBD1 (6 bases). The CDR3 extends over 17 amino acids. The V and J ends lost 5 bases and 0 bases respectively, with 17 bases between them. Per the germline V gene, CDR1 is SGHVS and CDR2 is FQNEAQ. The CDR3 protein is CASSPLTDSLSNQPQHF. The CDR3 DNA sequence: TGTGCCAGCAGCCCCCTTACGGACAGCCTTAGCAATCAGCCCCAGCATTTT.

This sequence joins TRBV23-1 and TRBJ2-7; D is perhaps TRBD1 (5 bases). TRBV23-1 is labeled an ORF, and its function is uncertain. V was clipped by 1 base and J by 5 bases, with 15 bases between them. The CDR3 spans 15 residues. CDR3 DNA sequence: TGCGCCAGCAGTCAATTGGGGCAGGGTTGCCACGAGCAGTACTTC. Translating gives CASSQLGQGCHEQYF.